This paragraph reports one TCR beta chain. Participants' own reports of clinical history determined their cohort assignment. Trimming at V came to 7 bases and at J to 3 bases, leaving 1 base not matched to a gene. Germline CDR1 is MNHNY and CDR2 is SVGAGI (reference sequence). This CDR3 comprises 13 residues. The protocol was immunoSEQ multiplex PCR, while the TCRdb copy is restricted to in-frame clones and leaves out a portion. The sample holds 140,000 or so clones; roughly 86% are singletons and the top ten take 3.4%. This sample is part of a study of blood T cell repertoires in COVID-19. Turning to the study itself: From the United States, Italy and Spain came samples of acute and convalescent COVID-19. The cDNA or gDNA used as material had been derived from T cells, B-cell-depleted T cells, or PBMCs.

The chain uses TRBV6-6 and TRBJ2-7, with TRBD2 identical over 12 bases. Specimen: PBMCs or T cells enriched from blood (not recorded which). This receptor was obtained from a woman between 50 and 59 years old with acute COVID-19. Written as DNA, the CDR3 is TGTGCCAGCAAACTAGCGGGAGGCTACGAGCAGTACTTC. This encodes CASKLAGGYEQYF.